This TCR beta chain was profiled in a study of cytotoxic CD8 clonotypes in ibrutinib-treated CLL. As for the study in general: The response samples were taken once patients had been treated for a median of about 12 months, range 6 to 36. The samples contained 255,043 productive templates on average. They also contained an average of about 91,000 productive rearrangements.

Repertoires were generated with immunoSEQ multiplex PCR, while TCRdb's copy carries only in-frame clones and drops some. The sample shows 270,000 or so clones, around 76% of them seen only once. The CDR3 has 18 amino acids. The trim removed 1 base at V and 0 bases at J, leaving 8 bases unmatched. CDR1 is PRHDT and CDR2 is FYEKMQ in the germline V gene (reference sequence). The V gene is TRBV13, the J gene TRBJ2-3; 9 bases are a match to TRBD2. The TCR was taken from a human donor with chronic lymphocytic leukemia. The sample consisted of PBMCs, taken at disease progression, from a patient treated with ibrutinib. Written as DNA, the CDR3 is TGTGCCAGCAGCTTAGTCGCTAGCGGGGACATAAGCACAGATACGCAGTATTTT. Protein product: CASSLVASGDISTDTQYF.